The following is a T cell receptor beta chain sequence with its context. Antigen specificity is unknown. The germline CDR1 and CDR2 sequences are MNHNS and SASEGT. Trimming cost V 2 bases and J 0 bases, with 7 bases left between them. The CDR3 covers 14 residues. An equimolar mix of two oligonucleotides served as the beta constant-region primer for TRBC1 and TRBC2. Ligated cDNA was amplified by four rounds of PCR with nested alpha and beta constant-region primers and SP2. One entry per CDR3 protein, called by TCRdb with MiXCR from the UMI-ligation and nested PCR reads. In the table there are tens of thousands of distinct CDR3 sequences, approximately 18% of which are singletons. These data originate in a study of naive and memory T cell subsets. General study results and limits: Diversity fell and Gini index rose from naive through CM, EM, EMRA. In naive cells, over 95% of TCR sequences were seen only once. Expression changes during T cell differentiation may affect RNA-based TCR counts.

CD45RA-CD27- cells were effector memory; CD45RA+CD27- cells were EMRA. The chain is built from TRBV6-1 and TRBJ1-1; D not certain. The receptor was isolated from a human donor in good health. Sequenced input: effector memory CD4+ T cells from blood. Specified subset: effector memory, CD45RA- CD27-. The CDR3 DNA reads TGTGCCAGCAGTGAATCCTGGATGAACACTGAAGCTTTCTTT. Translating gives CASSESWMNTEAFF.